Listed below are T cell receptor beta chains from one sample, sequenced in a study of shared T cell receptors in the human thymus. The protocol was immunoSEQ multiplex PCR, while the TCRdb copy is restricted to in-frame clones and leaves out a portion. Of roughly 500,000 clones in the sample, around three quarters were seen once. The data also belong to a second study, concerning human thymus T cells.

Material: thymocytes. The receptors derive from a boy under two years old with a congenital heart defect. CDR3s include the opening cysteine and the closing phenylalanine or tryptophan. A D gene is named only where the DNA matches it firmly. Only some rows state a clone size, as once, few, many or a class for expanded clones.

D: .; V: TRBV6-4; J: TRBJ2-1; size: .; DNA: TGTGCCAGCAGTGACTCCCCTCTAGCGTGGGCTGAGCAGTTCTTC; CDR3: CASSDSPLAWAEQFF
D: .; V: TRBV18; J: TRBJ1-2; size: few; DNA: TGTGCCAGCTCACCGACGGCCGGGTACTATGGCTACACCTTC; CDR3: CASSPTAGYYGYTF
D: TRBD1; V: TRBV28; J: TRBJ2-3; size: .; DNA: TGTGCCAGCTCAACTTTCGGGACAGAGATCACAGATACGCAGTATTTT; CDR3: CASSTFGTEITDTQYF
D: TRBD1; V: TRBV29-1; J: TRBJ2-3; size: .; DNA: TGCAGCGTAGGTACAGGGGGCGCTTGGTTGGCAGATACGCAGTATTTT; CDR3: CSVGTGGAWLADTQYF
D: TRBD1; V: TRBV9; J: TRBJ2-1; size: .; DNA: TGTGCCAGCAGCGTAGCCCGGGACAGGGGGCACTACAATGAGCAGTTCTTC; CDR3: CASSVARDRGHYNEQFF
D: TRBD1; V: TRBV27; J: TRBJ2-3; size: .; DNA: TGTGCCAGCAGTTCCCACGGACAGGGGGTGAAGACGCAGTATTTT; CDR3: CASSSHGQGVKTQYF
D: .; V: TRBV12-2; J: TRBJ2-7; size: .; DNA: TGTGCAGATTCCCCGGGACAGGGAGGTAGTAGCTCTGGGGTCGAGCAGTACTTC; CDR3: CADSPGQGGSSSGVEQYF
D: .; V: TRBV5-1; J: TRBJ1-1; size: .; DNA: TGCGCCAGCAGCTCTCGTATGGGGGCACGAATCACTGAAGCTTTCTTT; CDR3: CASSSRMGARITEAFF
D: TRBD2; V: TRBV11-3; J: TRBJ2-3; size: .; DNA: TGTGCCAGCAGCTTCGGTCCCACAGCGGGAGAGAGCACAGATACGCAGTATTTT; CDR3: CASSFGPTAGESTDTQYF
D: TRBD1; V: TRBV6-5; J: TRBJ1-1; size: .; DNA: TGTGCCAGCAGTTATACAGGGGGCGGAGGGGTCACTGAAGCTTTCTTT; CDR3: CASSYTGGGGVTEAFF
D: TRBD2; V: TRBV5-1; J: TRBJ2-1; size: .; DNA: TGCGCCAGCAGACTCCATAGCGGGATGGGGGACAATGTAGGGCAATGGGAGCAGTTCTTC; CDR3: CASRLHSGMGDNVGQWEQFF
D: .; V: TRBV7-9; J: TRBJ2-7; size: .; DNA: TGTGCCAGCAGCTTAGGGCCAGGCTACGAGCAGTACTTC; CDR3: CASSLGPGYEQYF
D: TRBD1; V: TRBV6-5; J: TRBJ2-6; size: .; DNA: TGTGCCAGCAGGCAACAGGGGCTGGGAGCCAACGTCCTGACTTTC; CDR3: CASRQQGLGANVLTF
D: TRBD2; V: TRBV15; J: TRBJ2-2; size: .; DNA: TGTGCCACCAGCAGAGTAACCGGGACTAGCGGACCCACCCCGAACACCGGGGAGCTGTTTTTT; CDR3: CATSRVTGTSGPTPNTGELFF
D: TRBD2; V: TRBV30; J: TRBJ2-1; size: .; DNA: TGTGCCTGGAGTGTAAAGGGAGCGGGAGGGCCCTACAATGAGCAGTTCTTC; CDR3: CAWSVKGAGGPYNEQFF
D: TRBD1; V: TRBV4-3; J: TRBJ1-5; size: .; DNA: TGCGCCAGCAGCCAAGACCCTTTGGGACAGTATAGCAATCAGCCCCAGCATTTT; CDR3: CASSQDPLGQYSNQPQHF
D: .; V: TRBV5-8; J: TRBJ1-1; size: few; DNA: TGTGCCAGCAGCCCCCTAGGGGGAACTGAAGCTTTCTTT; CDR3: CASSPLGGTEAFF
D: .; V: TRBV29-1; J: TRBJ1-3; size: .; DNA: TGCAGCGTTGAAATCCGCTCTGGAAACACCATATATTTT; CDR3: CSVEIRSGNTIYF